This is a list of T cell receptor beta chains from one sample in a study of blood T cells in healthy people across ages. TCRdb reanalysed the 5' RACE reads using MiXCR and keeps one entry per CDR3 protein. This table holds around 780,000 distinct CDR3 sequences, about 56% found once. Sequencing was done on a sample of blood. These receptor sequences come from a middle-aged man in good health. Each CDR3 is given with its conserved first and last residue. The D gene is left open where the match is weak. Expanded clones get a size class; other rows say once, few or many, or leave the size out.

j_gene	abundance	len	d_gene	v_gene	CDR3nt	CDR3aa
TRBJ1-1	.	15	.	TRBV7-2	TGTGCCAGCAGCCGCCCGGGGAGATTGAACACTGAAGCTTTCTTT	CASSRPGRLNTEAFF
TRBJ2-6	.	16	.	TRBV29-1	TGCAGCGTCCGAAGACAGGGACTATCTGGGGCCAACGTCCTGACTTTC	CSVRRQGLSGANVLTF
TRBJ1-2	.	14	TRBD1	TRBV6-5	TGTGCCAGCAGTCGGCGACAGGGCAGGGATGGCTACACCTTC	CASSRRQGRDGYTF
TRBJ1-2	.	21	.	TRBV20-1	TGCAGTGCTAGTTATCAAGTAGGGCAGGGGCGAAGTCCACCCGTGGGCTATGGCTACACCTTC	CSASYQVGQGRSPPVGYGYTF
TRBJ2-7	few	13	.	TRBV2	TGTGCCAGCTCCCCGATAGCCTCCTACGAGCAGTACTTC	CASSPIASYEQYF
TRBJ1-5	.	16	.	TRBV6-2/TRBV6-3	TGTGCCAGCAGCCCATCACAGGGAAATAGCAATCAGCCCCAGCATTTT	CASSPSQGNSNQPQHF
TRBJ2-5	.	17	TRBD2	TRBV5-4	TGTGCCAGCAGCGGGGGCGGACTAGCGGGCCTCCAAGAGACCCAGTACTTC	CASSGGGLAGLQETQYF
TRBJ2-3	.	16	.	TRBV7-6	TGTGCCAGCAGCTTATATTTTAGCGCGTCCACAGATACGCAGTATTTT	CASSLYFSASTDTQYF
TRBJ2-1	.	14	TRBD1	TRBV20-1	TGTAGTGCTGCCGGGACAGGGGGCGCGGAGGAGCAGTTCTTC	CSAAGTGGAEEQFF
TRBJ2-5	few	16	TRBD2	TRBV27	TGTGCCAGCAGTTTTTCTAGCGGGGGGGTCAGGGAGACCCAGTACTTC	CASSFSSGGVRETQYF
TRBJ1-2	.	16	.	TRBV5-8	TGTGCCAGCAGCTTGGTCTTTTCCGGACAACTCTATGGCTACACCTTC	CASSLVFSGQLYGYTF
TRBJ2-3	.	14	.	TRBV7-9	TGTGCCAGCAGCTTCCAACTCCACGGAGATACGCAGTATTTT	CASSFQLHGDTQYF
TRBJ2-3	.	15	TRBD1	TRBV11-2	TGTGCCAGCAGCTCCCGACAGGGGAGGCGAGATACGCAGTATTTT	CASSSRQGRRDTQYF
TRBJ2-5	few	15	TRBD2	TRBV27	TGTGCCAGCAGTTTAAATTGGGAGGGATCGGAGACCCAGTACTTC	CASSLNWEGSETQYF
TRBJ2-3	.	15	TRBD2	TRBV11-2	TGTGCCAGCAGCTTGAGGCGGGAGGGCGGAGATACGCAGTATTTT	CASSLRREGGDTQYF
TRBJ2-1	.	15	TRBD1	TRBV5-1	TGCGCCAGCAGCACCGGGACAGGGGTGCTCCGCGAGCAGTTCTTC	CASSTGTGVLREQFF
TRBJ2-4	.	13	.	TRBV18	TGTGCCAGCGCACCAGCGGGACAGGACATTCAGTACTTC	CASAPAGQDIQYF
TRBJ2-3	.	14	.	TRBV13	TGTGCCAGCAGCCCTCCGGAGGGCACAGATACGCAGTATTTT	CASSPPEGTDTQYF